One and the same sample provided the 22 T cell receptor beta chains below, sequenced in a study of T cell responses to AZD1222 COVID-19 vaccine (dated by TCRdb to the early 2020s). The intended sense of this specimen's time point label: baseline before first vaccination. Libraries were constructed by the immunoSEQ multiplex PCR assay. The table was pulled from immuneACCESS by TCRdb, which kept in-frame rearrangements only. Such tables lose some clones; where checked, under half of the loss comes from unresolved V genes, and the rest has no known cause. For this sample there are about 140,000 clones; 84% appear just once. The ten largest clones take up over 4% of the sample. The specimen comprised peripheral blood, sampled on day 0 of AZD1222 vaccination. The receptors were sampled from an adult in good health.

This clone was detected a few times. The chain uses TRBV10-1 and TRBJ2-3, with D maybe TRBD1 (6 bases). Trimming shortened V by 2 bases and J by 3 bases, and 6 bases separated the two germline ends. This CDR3 contains 13 residues. The germline V gene encodes CDR1 WNHNN and CDR2 SYGVQD (reference sequence). The CDR3 loop is CASSETGTDTQYF. In DNA form, the CDR3 reads TGCGCCAGCAGTGAGACAGGGACAGATACGCAGTATTTT.

This chain connects TRBV6-5 to TRBJ1-2; D not certain. Germline-derived CDR1 and CDR2 are MNHEY and SVGAGI. Trimming pared 6 bases from V and 4 bases from J, leaving 15 bases between. This CDR3 spans 14 amino acids. The DNA of the CDR3 is TGTGCCAGCAGCGGCAGACTAAAAGTCTATGGCTACACCTTC. It specifies CASSGRLKVYGYTF.

The chain recombines TRBV4-1 with TRBJ2-2; D is ambiguous. In germline, CDR1 is MGHRA, CDR2 YSYEKL. Trimming shortened V by 6 bases and J by 2 bases, and 4 bases separated the two germline ends. The CDR3 has 12 amino acids. The CDR3 loop is CASRVNTGELFF. The DNA for the CDR3 is TGCGCCAGCAGGGTTAACACCGGGGAGCTGTTTTTT.

The chain has TRBV5-8 and TRBJ1-5, with a tentative D call TRBD1 (5 bases). The germline V gene encodes CDR1 SGHTS and CDR2 YDEGEE. The CDR3 spans 15 residues. Between the trimmed V and J ends, which lost 2 bases and 3 bases, there was a span of 12 bases. The CDR3 sequence: CASSLGEHSNQPQHF. DNA for the CDR3: TGTGCCAGCAGCTTAGGGGAACACTCCAATCAGCCCCAGCATTTT.

The rearrangement joins TRBV7-8 to TRBJ1-1; TRBD1 matches 9 bases. From germline, CDR1 is SGHVS and CDR2 FQNEAQ. This CDR3 comprises 13 residues. J lost 7 bases, V lost 3 bases, and 3 bases had no gene match. In DNA, the CDR3 is TGTGCCAGCAGCTTCACAGGGGGCATTGAAGCTTTCTTT. Its translation is CASSFTGGIEAFF.

The chain carries TRBV5-6 and TRBJ2-1; 7 nucleotides align to TRBD1. The V segment lost 4 bases and the J segment 0 bases; nucleotides outside the gene matches: 7. The CDR3 is 16 residues long. The germline V gene has CDR1 SGHDT and CDR2 YYEEEE. CDR3 nucleotide sequence: TGTGCCAGCAGCGAGGAACAGGGGAGCTCCTACAATGAGCAGTTCTTC. It encodes CASSEEQGSSYNEQFF. Full variable domain (remainder filled in from reference TRBV5-6 and TRBJ2-1): DAGVTQSPTHLIKTRGQQVTLRCSPKSGHDTVSWYQQALGQGPQFIFQYYEEEERQRGNFPDRFSGHQFPNYSSELNVNALLLGDSALYLCASSEEQGSSYNEQFFGPGTRLTVL.

The rearrangement links TRBV5-6 to TRBJ2-1; 7 positions agree with TRBD2. The CDR3 totals 13 residues. From germline, CDR1 is SGHDT and CDR2 YYEEEE. V lost 4 bases, J lost 9 bases, and 7 bases stayed unmatched. CDR3 sequence: CASSPPGGTEQFF. Written as DNA, the CDR3 is TGTGCCAGCAGCCCCCCGGGGGGTACTGAGCAGTTCTTC. The variable domain in full, with the rest retrieved from reference TRBV5-6 and TRBJ2-1, is DAGVTQSPTHLIKTRGQQVTLRCSPKSGHDTVSWYQQALGQGPQFIFQYYEEEERQRGNFPDRFSGHQFPNYSSELNVNALLLGDSALYLCASSPPGGTEQFFGPGTRLTVL.

The chain uses TRBV5-5 and TRBJ1-2; D is ambiguous. Trimming cost V 4 bases and J 5 bases, with 18 bases left between them. Germline V lookup: CDR1 SGHKS, CDR2 YYEKEE (reference sequence). The CDR3 sequence is 15 residues long. CDR3 protein: CASSPWGGREYGYTF. In nucleotides, the CDR3 is TGTGCCAGCAGCCCCTGGGGAGGTCGGGAGTATGGCTACACCTTC.

This clone has a single count. The rearrangement links TRBV4-2 to TRBJ1-5; D gene ambiguous. The CDR3 loop spans 13 amino acids. The germline V gene has CDR1 LGHNA and CDR2 YNFKEQ. Trimming pared 7 bases from V and 0 bases from J, leaving 7 bases between. The CDR3 loop is CASTPNSNQPQHF. The CDR3 bases are TGTGCCAGCACCCCCAATAGCAATCAGCCCCAGCATTTT.

This clone was seen once. This rearrangement joins TRBV6-5 to TRBJ1-2; D is unresolved. V was trimmed by 4 bases and J by 6 bases, leaving 21 bases between them. The CDR3 runs to 16 residues. CDR1 MNHEY and CDR2 SVGAGI come from the germline V gene. CDR3 region: CASSSPSVGLMDGYTF. The DNA for the CDR3 is TGTGCCAGCAGTTCCCCTTCGGTAGGGTTGATGGATGGCTACACCTTC.

V gene TRBV27 combines with J gene TRBJ2-7, with 8 bases aligning to TRBD2. Unmatched junction bases numbered 1, after V lost 3 bases and J lost 6 bases. This CDR3 has 12 amino acids. The germline V gene encodes CDR1 MNHEY and CDR2 SMNVEV (reference sequence). CDR3 nucleotides: TGTGCCAGCAGTTTCGGGGGGGGCGAGCAGTACTTC. It encodes CASSFGGGEQYF.

The chain joins TRBV27 to TRBJ1-1; 7 nucleotides align to TRBD1. Germline loops: CDR1 MNHEY, CDR2 SMNVEV (reference sequence). Unmatched junction bases numbered 13, after V lost 7 bases and J lost 5 bases. This CDR3 spans 15 amino acids. For the CDR3, the DNA is TGTGCCAGCAATAGGGGGCGAGGCGTAAGGACTGAAGCTTTCTTT. Protein product: CASNRGRGVRTEAFF.

CDR3 in DNA: TGTGCCAGCAGCCAAACGACAGGGGTCCTTGGAAACACCATATATTTT. Residues: CASSQTTGVLGNTIYF. V and J are TRBV3-1 (or the pseudogene TRBV3-2) and TRBJ1-3; TRBD1 matches 8 bases. The CDR3 totals 16 residues. Germline assignment: CDR1 LGHDT and CDR2 YNNKEL (reference sequence). Trimming cost V 2 bases and J 3 bases; bases outside gene matches: 6.

This sequence joins TRBV4-1 and TRBJ2-1, with a possible D match to TRBD1 (6 bases). V shed 4 bases and J shed 9 bases, with 16 bases lying between them. The germline V gene encodes CDR1 MGHRA and CDR2 YSYEKL. The CDR3 runs to 14 residues. The DNA for the CDR3 is TGCGCCAGCAGCCTAGAGACGACAGGAGGTGAGCAGTTCTTC. It specifies CASSLETTGGEQFF.

This clone was observed a single time. The chain joins TRBV7-3 to TRBJ2-1; 7 nucleotides agree with TRBD1. Germline loops: CDR1 SGHTA, CDR2 FQGTGA. J lost 7 bases, V lost 5 bases, and 11 bases had no gene match. The CDR3 is 15 amino acids. The CDR3 sequence is CASSPGRGLGNEQFF. The DNA of the CDR3 is TGTGCCAGCAGCCCCGGAAGGGGGCTTGGGAATGAGCAGTTCTTC. The full variable domain, in which reference TRBV7-3 and TRBJ2-1 provide the parts outside the CDR3, is GAGVSQTPSNKVTEKGKYVELRCDPISGHTALYWYRQSLGQGPEFLIYFQGTGAADDSGLPNDRFFAVRPEGSVSTLKIQRTERGDSAVYLCASSPGRGLGNEQFFGPGTRLTVL.

This chain uses TRBV5-1 with TRBJ2-7, with 10 bases matching TRBD1. The germline V gene has CDR1 SGHRS and CDR2 YFSETQ. This CDR3 spans 15 amino acids. V trimming: 4 bases; J trimming: 6 bases; junction bases outside the gene matches: 10. Written as DNA, the CDR3 is TGCGCCAGCAGCAAAATACCGGGACAGGGGTTCGAGCAGTACTTC. Translating gives CASSKIPGQGFEQYF.

The V call is TRBV28, the J call TRBJ1-1, with D possibly being TRBD1 (6 bases). The CDR3 runs 15 residues. The V end lost 4 bases, the J end lost 3 bases, and 15 bases lay between the germline ends. CDR1 MDHEN and CDR2 SYDVKM come from the germline V gene. The CDR3 DNA is TGTGCCAGCAGTTCTACCGGGGACACCTACACTGAAGCTTTCTTT. It encodes CASSSTGDTYTEAFF.

The chain is built from TRBV24-1 and TRBJ1-5; 10 bases are a match to TRBD1. CDR3 size: 16 residues. CDR1 KGHDR and CDR2 SFDVKD come from the germline V gene. V was pared by 2 bases and J by 6 bases, with 6 bases of the junction left unmatched. CDR3 DNA sequence: TGTGCCACCAGTGATTCGGGGACAGGGGACGGTCAGCCCCAGCATTTT. Its protein product is CATSDSGTGDGQPQHF.

This chain links TRBV19 with TRBJ1-5; the D gene is possibly TRBD1 (5 bases). Trimming left V 5 bases short and J 1 base short, with 15 bases between. This CDR3 spans 16 amino acids. Germline CDR1 reads LNHDA; CDR2 reads SQIVND (reference sequence). CDR3 amino acids: CASSPSAGTSNQPQHF. CDR3 bases: TGTGCCAGTAGTCCTTCGGCAGGGACGAGCAATCAGCCCCAGCATTTT.

The chain uses TRBV2 and TRBJ1-5; the match to TRBD1 covers 7 bases. This CDR3 region has 14 residues. Losses at the gene ends were 7 bases for V and 9 bases for J; bases not matched to a gene: 12. The V gene's germline CDR1 is SNHLY and CDR2 FYNNEI. CDR3 residues: CASTAGQNLGPQHF. CDR3 DNA sequence: TGTGCCAGCACCGCGGGACAGAACTTGGGGCCCCAGCATTTT.

The V gene is TRBV5-1, the J gene TRBJ2-5; possible D gene TRBD2, 6 bases. The CDR3 loop spans 16 amino acids. V lost 4 bases and J 2 bases, leaving 18 bases between the germline ends. Germline V lookup: CDR1 SGHRS, CDR2 YFSETQ. For the CDR3, the DNA is TGCGCCAGCAGCGGTGCTGGCGGGGTATCACAAGAGACCCAGTACTTC. This sequence encodes CASSGAGGVSQETQYF.

This chain joins TRBV3-1 (or the pseudogene TRBV3-2) and TRBJ1-3; perhaps TRBD1 as D (5 bases). CDR1 and CDR2 from the germline V gene are LGHDT and YNNKEL (reference sequence). Trimming cost V 4 bases and J 0 bases, with 10 bases left between them. The CDR3 length is 15 residues. The CDR3 DNA is TGTGCCAGCAGCCCCCGGGGGGACTCTGGAAACACCATATATTTT. Its protein product is CASSPRGDSGNTIYF.